The subject of this entry is one T cell receptor (beta chain). The target antigen is unknown. This sample is drawn from a study of cytomegalovirus exposure and HLA in healthy donors. With 60 Vbeta and 13 Jbeta primers, the PCR was carried out. The table came from immunoSEQ multiplex PCR; TCRdb's copy has only in-frame clones and leaves some out. The sample shows around 230,000 clones, over 80% of them seen only once. Per the germline V gene, CDR1 is GTSNPN and CDR2 is SVGIG (reference sequence). Deletions cut 5 bases from V and 4 bases from J, with 5 bases between. The CDR3 contains 11 residues. Whole-study results and caveats: CMV serostatus was the sole immune exposure data available. Some TCR beta chains (roughly 150 of them) were listed as cytomegalovirus-associated. Because they were indistinguishable, some V segments, including TRBV6-2 and TRBV6-3, were excluded.

The V gene is TRBV30, the J gene TRBJ2-2; D is unclear. What was sequenced was PBMCs. The origin of this receptor is a man in his forties or fifties in good health and CMV-seropositive. The CDR3 loop reads CAWSVTGELFF. CDR3 bases: TGTGCCTGGTCTGTCACCGGGGAGCTGTTTTTT.